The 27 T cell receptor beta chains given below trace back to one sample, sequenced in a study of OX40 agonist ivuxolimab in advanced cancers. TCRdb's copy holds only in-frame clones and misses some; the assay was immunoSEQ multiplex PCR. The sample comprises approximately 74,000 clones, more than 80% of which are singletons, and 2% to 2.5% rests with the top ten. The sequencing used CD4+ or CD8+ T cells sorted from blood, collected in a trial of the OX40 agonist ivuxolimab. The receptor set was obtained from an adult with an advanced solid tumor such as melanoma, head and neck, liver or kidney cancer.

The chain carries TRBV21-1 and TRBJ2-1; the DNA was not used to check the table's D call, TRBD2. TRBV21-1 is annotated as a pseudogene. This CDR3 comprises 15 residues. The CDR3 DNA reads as TGTGCCAGCAGCAAAGCCACGGGAACCTACAATGAGCAGTTCTTC. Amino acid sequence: CASSKATGTYNEQFF.

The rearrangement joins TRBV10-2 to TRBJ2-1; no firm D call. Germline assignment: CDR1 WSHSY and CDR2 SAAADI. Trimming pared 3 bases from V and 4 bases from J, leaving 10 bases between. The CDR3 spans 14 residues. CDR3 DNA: TGCGCCAGCAGTGAAAGGGTGGGGTACAATGAGCAGTTCTTC. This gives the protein CASSERVGYNEQFF.

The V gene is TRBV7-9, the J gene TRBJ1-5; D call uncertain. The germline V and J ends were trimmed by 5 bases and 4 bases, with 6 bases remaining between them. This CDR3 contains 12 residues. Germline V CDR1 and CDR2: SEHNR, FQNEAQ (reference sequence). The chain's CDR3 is CASSPSNQPQHF. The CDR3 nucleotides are TGTGCCAGCAGCCCTTCGAATCAGCCCCAGCATTTT.

CDR3 protein: CASSPGGGAEQYF. CDR3 sequence (DNA): TGTGCCAGCAGTCCTGGCGGAGGGGCCGAGCAGTACTTC. V gene TRBV28 combines with J gene TRBJ2-7; weak D call: TRBD2 (6 bases). V was clipped by 5 bases and J by 6 bases, with 14 bases between them. The CDR3 runs to 13 residues. Germline CDR1 MDHEN, CDR2 SYDVKM.

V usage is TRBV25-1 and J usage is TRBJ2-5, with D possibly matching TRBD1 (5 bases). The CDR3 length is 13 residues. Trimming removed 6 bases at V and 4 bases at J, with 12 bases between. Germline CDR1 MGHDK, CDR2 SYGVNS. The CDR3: CASSARVGETQYF. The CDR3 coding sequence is TGTGCCAGCAGCGCCAGGGTGGGAGAGACCCAGTACTTC.

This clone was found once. The CDR3 protein is CASSYVQDSNQPQHF. The DNA for the CDR3 is TGTGCCAGCAGTTACGTACAGGATAGCAATCAGCCCCAGCATTTT. The gene calls are TRBV6-6 and TRBJ1-5, with TRBD1 as a possible D gene (5 bases). Trimming removed 2 bases at V and 0 bases at J, with 8 bases between. The CDR3 is 15 amino acids. CDR1 and CDR2 (germline): MNHNY, SVGAGI (reference sequence).

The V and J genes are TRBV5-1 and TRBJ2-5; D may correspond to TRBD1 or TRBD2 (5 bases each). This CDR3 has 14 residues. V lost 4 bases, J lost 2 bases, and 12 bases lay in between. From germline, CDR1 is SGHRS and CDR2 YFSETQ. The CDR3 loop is CASSGTGGQETQYF. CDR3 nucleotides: TGCGCCAGCAGCGGTACTGGGGGTCAAGAGACCCAGTACTTC. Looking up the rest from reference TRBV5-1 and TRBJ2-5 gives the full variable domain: KAGVTQTPRYLIKTRGQQVTLSCSPISGHRSVSWYQQTPGQGLQFLFEYFSETQRNKGNFPGRFSGRQFSNSRSEMNVSTLELGDSALYLCASSGTGGQETQYFGPGTRLLVL.

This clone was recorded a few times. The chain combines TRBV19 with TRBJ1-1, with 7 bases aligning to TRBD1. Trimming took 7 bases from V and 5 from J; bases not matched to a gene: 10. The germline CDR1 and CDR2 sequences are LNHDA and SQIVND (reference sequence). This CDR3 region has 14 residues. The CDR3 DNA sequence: TGTGCCAGTATCTTCGAACAGGGGAGTACTGAAGCTTTCTTT. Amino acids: CASIFEQGSTEAFF.

The CDR3 region is CASSPLQDRVIYEQYF. The DNA of the CDR3 is TGTGCCAGCAGCCCTCTTCAGGACAGGGTCATCTACGAGCAGTACTTC. The chain recombines TRBV5-6 with TRBJ2-7; 8 nucleotides agree with TRBD1. Trimming at V came to 4 bases and at J to 3 bases, leaving 12 bases not matched to a gene. Germline loops: CDR1 SGHDT, CDR2 YYEEEE. This CDR3 comprises 16 residues.

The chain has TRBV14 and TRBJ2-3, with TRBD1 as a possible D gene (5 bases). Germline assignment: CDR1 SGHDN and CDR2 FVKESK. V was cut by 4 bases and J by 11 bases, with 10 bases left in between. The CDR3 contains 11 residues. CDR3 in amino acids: CASSPAGKQYF. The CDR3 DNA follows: TGTGCCAGCAGCCCCGCAGGGAAGCAGTATTTT.

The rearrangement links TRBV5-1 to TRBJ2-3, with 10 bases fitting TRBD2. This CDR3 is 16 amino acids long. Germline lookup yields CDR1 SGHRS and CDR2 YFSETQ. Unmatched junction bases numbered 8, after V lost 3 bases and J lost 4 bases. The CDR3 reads CASSSRAGGVSDTQYF. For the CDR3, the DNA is TGCGCCAGCAGCTCCCGAGCGGGAGGGGTATCAGATACGCAGTATTTT.

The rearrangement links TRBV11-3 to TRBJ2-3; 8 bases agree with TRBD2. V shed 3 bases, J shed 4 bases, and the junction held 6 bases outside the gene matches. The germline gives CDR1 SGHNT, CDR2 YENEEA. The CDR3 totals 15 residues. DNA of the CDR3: TGTGCCAGCAGCTTGTCGACGGGAGGGGCAGATACGCAGTATTTT. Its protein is CASSLSTGGADTQYF. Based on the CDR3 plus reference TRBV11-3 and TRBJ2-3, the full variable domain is EAGVVQSPRYKIIEKKQPVAFWCNPISGHNTLYWYLQNLGQGPELLIRYENEEAVDDSQLPKDRFSAERLKGVDSTLKIQPAELGDSAVYLCASSLSTGGADTQYFGPGTRLTVL.

The CDR3 DNA sequence: TGTGCCAGCAGCCGGGCCGGGACAGGGGTGTCCTATGGCTACACCTTC. This translates into CASSRAGTGVSYGYTF. This chain links TRBV7-9 with TRBJ1-2, with 10 positions matching TRBD1. Germline V gives CDR1 SEHNR, CDR2 FQNEAQ (reference sequence). The CDR3 has 16 residues. V lost 5 bases, J lost 4 bases, and 10 bases stayed unmatched.

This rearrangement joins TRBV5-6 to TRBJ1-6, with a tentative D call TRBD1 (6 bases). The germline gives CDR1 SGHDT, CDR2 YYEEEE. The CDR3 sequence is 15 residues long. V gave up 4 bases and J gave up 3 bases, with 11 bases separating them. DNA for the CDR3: TGTGCCAGCAGCCTACAGGGACTCTATAATTCACCCCTCCACTTT. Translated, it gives CASSLQGLYNSPLHF.

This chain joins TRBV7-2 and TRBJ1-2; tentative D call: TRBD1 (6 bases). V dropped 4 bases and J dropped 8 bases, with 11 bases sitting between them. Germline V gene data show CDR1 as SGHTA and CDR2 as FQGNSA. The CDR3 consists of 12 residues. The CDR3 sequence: CASSWGTHGYTF. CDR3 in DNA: TGTGCCAGCAGCTGGGGGACACACGGCTACACCTTC.

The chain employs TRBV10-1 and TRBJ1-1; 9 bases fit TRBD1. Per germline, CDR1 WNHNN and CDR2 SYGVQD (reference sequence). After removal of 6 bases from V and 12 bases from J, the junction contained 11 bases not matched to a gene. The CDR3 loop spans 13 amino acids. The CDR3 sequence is CASSPLGQGVTFF. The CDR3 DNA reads TGCGCCAGCAGCCCCTTGGGACAGGGAGTAACTTTCTTT.

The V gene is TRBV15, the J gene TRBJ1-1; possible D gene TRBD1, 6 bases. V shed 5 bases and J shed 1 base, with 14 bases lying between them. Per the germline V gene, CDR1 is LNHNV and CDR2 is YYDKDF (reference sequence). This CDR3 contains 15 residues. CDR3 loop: CATSARPTGNTEAFF. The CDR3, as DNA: TGTGCCACCAGCGCTAGACCGACAGGGAACACTGAAGCTTTCTTT.

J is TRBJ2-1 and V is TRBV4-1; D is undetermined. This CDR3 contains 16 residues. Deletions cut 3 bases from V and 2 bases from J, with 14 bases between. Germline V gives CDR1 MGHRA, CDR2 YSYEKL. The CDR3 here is CASSHLDMLTYNEQFF. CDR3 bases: TGCGCCAGCAGCCACCTAGACATGCTCACCTACAATGAGCAGTTCTTC.

As DNA, the CDR3 is TGTGCCAGCAGTGAATTCAGGGGTAATTCACCCCTCCACTTT. Its translation: CASSEFRGNSPLHF. The chain has TRBV2 and TRBJ1-6, with D tentatively TRBD1 (6 bases). Germline assignment: CDR1 SNHLY and CDR2 FYNNEI. V gave up 2 bases and J gave up 6 bases, with 8 bases separating them. This CDR3 has 14 amino acids. Full variable domain (rest looked up from reference TRBV2 and TRBJ1-6): EPEVTQTPSHQVTQMGQEVILRCVPISNHLYFYWYRQILGQKVEFLVSFYNNEISEKSEIFDDQFSVERPDGSNFTLKIRSTKLEDSAMYFCASSEFRGNSPLHFGNGTRLTVT.

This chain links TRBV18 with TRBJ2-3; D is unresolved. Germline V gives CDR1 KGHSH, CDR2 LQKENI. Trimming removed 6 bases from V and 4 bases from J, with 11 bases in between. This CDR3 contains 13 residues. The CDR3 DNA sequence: TGTGCCAGCTCCCCTAGGCAGGCAGATACGCAGTATTTT. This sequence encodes CASSPRQADTQYF.

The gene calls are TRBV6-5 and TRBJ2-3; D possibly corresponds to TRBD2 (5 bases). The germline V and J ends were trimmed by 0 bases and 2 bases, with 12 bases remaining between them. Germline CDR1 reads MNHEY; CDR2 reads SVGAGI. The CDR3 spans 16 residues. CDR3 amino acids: CASSYSPSPTTDTQYF. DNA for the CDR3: TGTGCCAGCAGTTACTCGCCTAGCCCGACCACAGATACGCAGTATTTT.

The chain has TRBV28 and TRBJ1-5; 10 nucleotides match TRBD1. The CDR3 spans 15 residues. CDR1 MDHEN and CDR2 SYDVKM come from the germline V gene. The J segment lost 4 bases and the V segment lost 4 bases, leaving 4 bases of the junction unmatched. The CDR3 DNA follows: TGTGCCAGCAGTTCGGGGGACAGGGGAAATCAGCCCCAGCATTTT. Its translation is CASSSGDRGNQPQHF.

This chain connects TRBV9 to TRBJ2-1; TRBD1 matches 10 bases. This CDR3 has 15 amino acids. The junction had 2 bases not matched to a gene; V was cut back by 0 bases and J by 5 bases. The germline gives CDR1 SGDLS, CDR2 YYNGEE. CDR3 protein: CASSVGGQGNNEQFF. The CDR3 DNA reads TGTGCCAGCAGCGTAGGGGGACAGGGGAACAATGAGCAGTTCTTC.

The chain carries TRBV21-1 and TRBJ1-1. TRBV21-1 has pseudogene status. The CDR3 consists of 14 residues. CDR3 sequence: CASSIDGSNTEAFF. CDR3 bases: TGTGCCAGCAGCATTGACGGGAGTAACACTGAAGCTTTCTTT.

CDR3 residues: CASSQGQGGSPQHF. CDR3 nucleotides: TGTGCCAGCAGCCAGGGACAGGGTGGTTCGCCCCAGCATTTT. The genes are TRBV9 and TRBJ1-5; TRBD1 aligns across 9 bases. From germline, CDR1 is SGDLS and CDR2 YYNGEE. There are 14 residues in the CDR3. J lost 9 bases, V lost 4 bases, and 8 bases had no gene match. Drawing the rest from reference TRBV9 and TRBJ1-5, the complete variable domain is DSGVTQTPKHLITATGQRVTLRCSPRSGDLSVYWYQQSLDQGLQFLIQYYNGEERAKGNILERFSAQQFPDLHSELNLSSLELGDSALYFCASSQGQGGSPQHFGDGTRLSIL.

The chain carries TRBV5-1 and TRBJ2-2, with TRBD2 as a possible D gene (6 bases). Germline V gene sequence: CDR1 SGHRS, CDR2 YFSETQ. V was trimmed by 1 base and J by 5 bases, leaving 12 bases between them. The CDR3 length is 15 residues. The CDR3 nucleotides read TGCGCCAGCAGCTTGAGGCCAGGGAGGACCGGGGAGCTGTTTTTT. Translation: CASSLRPGRTGELFF.

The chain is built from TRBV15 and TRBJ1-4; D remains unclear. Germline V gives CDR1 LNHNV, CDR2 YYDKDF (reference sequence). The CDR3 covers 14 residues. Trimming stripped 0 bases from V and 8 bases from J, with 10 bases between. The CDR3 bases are TGTGCCACCAGCAGAGATGTCGTTTTAGAAAAACTGTTTTTT. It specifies CATSRDVVLEKLFF.